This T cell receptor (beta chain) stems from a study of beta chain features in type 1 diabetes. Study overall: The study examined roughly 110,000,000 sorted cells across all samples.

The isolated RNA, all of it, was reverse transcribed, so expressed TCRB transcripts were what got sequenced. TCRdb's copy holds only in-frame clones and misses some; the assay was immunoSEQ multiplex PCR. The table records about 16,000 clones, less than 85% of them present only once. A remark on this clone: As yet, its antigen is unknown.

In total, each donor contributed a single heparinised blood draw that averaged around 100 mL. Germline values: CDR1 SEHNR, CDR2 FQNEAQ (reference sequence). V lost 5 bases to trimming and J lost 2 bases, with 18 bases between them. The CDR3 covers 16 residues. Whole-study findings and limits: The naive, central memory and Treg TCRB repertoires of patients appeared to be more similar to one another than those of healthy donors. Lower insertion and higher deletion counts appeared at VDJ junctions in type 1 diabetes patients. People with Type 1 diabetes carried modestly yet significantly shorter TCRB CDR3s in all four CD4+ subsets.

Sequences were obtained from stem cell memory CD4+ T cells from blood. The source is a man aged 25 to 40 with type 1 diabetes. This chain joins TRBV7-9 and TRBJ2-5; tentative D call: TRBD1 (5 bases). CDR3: CASSPIMTVIQETQYF. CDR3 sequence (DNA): TGTGCCAGCAGCCCAATAATGACAGTCATTCAAGAGACCCAGTACTTC.